The following is a T cell receptor (beta chain) sequence with its context. Its antigen is currently unknown. V gave up 5 bases and J gave up 5 bases, with 12 bases separating them. The CDR3 is 13 residues long. Germline loops: CDR1 MNHEY, CDR2 SMNVEV (reference sequence). The sample is drawn from a study of cytomegalovirus exposure and HLA in healthy donors. Study conclusions and caveats: Among CMV-associated TCR beta chains, most appeared HLA-restricted in a later analysis. Analysis was performed later, and it showed HLA-associated TCR beta chains to be more clonally expanded than equally common others. Reports credit the classifier with highly specific, highly sensitive diagnosis of cytomegalovirus status. A missense DCLRE1C variant was associated with V- and J-gene trimming of TCR beta chains in a later analysis, and an independent cohort replicated the association.

This PCR relied on a set of 60 Vbeta primers and 13 Jbeta primers. Here immunoSEQ multiplex PCR was the method, and the copy in TCRdb shows in-frame clones only, minus some. Of about 150,000 clones in the sample, 65% to 85% were seen once. The sample taken for sequencing was PBMCs. The genes are TRBV27 and TRBJ2-5; D remains unclear. The origin of this receptor is a man younger than 35 in good health and CMV-seronegative. The CDR3 loop reads CASSPQPGETQYF. The CDR3 coding sequence is TGTGCCAGCAGTCCACAGCCTGGGGAGACCCAGTACTTC.